Detailed here is one TCR beta chain. TCRdb re-called the reads with MiXCR, one entry per CDR3 protein. The sample has 9,500 to 12,000 distinct CDR3 sequences, about 25% seen once; the top ten hold roughly 1.4%. This CDR3 comprises 18 residues. Trimming cost V 5 bases and J 3 bases; bases outside gene matches: 18. The data belong to a study of liver allograft versus peripheral blood T cells. Study background: The authors compared T cell receptor repertoires in transplanted livers with recipients' peripheral blood repertoires.

This receptor was identified in a human patient who had a liver transplant. The T cells may come from the graft donor. The chain employs TRBV12-3 or TRBV12-4 and TRBJ1-1; 7 positions match TRBD1. The CDR3 region has the DNA TGTGCCAGCAGTCGCAGCTATTATTCAGGGGGAGTTTACACTGAAGCTTTCTTT. This codes for CASSRSYYSGGVYTEAFF.